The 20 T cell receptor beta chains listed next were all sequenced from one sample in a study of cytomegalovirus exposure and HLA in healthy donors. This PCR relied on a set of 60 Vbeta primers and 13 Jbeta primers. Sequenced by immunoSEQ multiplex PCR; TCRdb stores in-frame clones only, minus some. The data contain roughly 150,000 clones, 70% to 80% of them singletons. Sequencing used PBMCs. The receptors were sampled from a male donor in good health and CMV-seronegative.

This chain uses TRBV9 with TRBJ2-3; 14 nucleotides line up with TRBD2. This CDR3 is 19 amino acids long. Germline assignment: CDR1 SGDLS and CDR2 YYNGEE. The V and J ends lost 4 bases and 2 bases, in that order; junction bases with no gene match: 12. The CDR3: CASSSATGTSGGTTDTQYF. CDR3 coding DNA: TGTGCCAGCAGCTCCGCCACCGGGACTAGCGGGGGAACCACAGATACGCAGTATTTT.

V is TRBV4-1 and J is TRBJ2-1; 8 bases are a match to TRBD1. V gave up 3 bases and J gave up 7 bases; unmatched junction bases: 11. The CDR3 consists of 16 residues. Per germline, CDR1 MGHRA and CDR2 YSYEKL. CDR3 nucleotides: TGCGCCAGCAGCCAGTCCACCACCGACAGGGGAAATGAGCAGTTCTTC. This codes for CASSQSTTDRGNEQFF.

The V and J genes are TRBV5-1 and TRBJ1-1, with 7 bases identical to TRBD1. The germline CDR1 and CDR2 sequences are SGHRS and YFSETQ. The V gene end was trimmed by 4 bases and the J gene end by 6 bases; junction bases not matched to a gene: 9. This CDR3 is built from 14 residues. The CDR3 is CASSRTGLIPEAFF. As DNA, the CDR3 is TGCGCCAGCAGCAGGACAGGTTTAATCCCTGAAGCTTTCTTT. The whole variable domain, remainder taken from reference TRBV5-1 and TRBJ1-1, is KAGVTQTPRYLIKTRGQQVTLSCSPISGHRSVSWYQQTPGQGLQFLFEYFSETQRNKGNFPGRFSGRQFSNSRSEMNVSTLELGDSALYLCASSRTGLIPEAFFGQGTRLTVV.

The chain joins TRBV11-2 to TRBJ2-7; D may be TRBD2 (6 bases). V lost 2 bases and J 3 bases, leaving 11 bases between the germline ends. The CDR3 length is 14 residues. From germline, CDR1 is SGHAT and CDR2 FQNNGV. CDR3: CASSLSGLYYEQYF. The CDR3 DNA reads TGTGCCAGCAGCTTATCTGGACTATACTACGAGCAGTACTTC. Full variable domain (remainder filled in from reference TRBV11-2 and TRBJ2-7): EAGVAQSPRYKIIEKRQSVAFWCNPISGHATLYWYQQILGQGPKLLIQFQNNGVVDDSQLPKDRFSAERLKGVDSTLKIQPAKLEDSAVYLCASSLSGLYYEQYFGPGTRLTVT.

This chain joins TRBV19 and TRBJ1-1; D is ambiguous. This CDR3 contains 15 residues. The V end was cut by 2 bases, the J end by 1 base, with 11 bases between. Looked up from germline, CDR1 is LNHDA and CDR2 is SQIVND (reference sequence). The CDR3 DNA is TGTGCCAGTAGTATAAATTTGGGCACGAACACTGAAGCTTTCTTT. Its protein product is CASSINLGTNTEAFF.

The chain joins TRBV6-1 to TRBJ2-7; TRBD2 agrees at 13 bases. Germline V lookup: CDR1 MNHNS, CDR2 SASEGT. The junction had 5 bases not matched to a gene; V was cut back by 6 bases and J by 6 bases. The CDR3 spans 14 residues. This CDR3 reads CASSVGTSGAEQYF. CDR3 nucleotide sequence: TGTGCCAGCAGCGTTGGGACTAGCGGGGCCGAGCAGTACTTC.

The CDR3 here is CASSRDTGKLFF. The CDR3 DNA reads as TGTGCCAGCAGCAGGGACACCGGGAAACTGTTTTTT. The rearrangement uses TRBV5-4 and TRBJ1-4, with D possibly matching TRBD1 (6 bases). The CDR3 is 12 amino acids. Germline CDR1 SGHNT, CDR2 YYREEE (reference sequence). V was pared by 4 bases and J by 11 bases, with 12 bases between.

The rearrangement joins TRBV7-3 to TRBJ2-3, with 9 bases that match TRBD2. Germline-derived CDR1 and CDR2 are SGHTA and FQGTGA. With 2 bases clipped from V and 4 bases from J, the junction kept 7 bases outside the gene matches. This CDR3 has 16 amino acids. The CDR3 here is CASSLGVAGVADTQYF. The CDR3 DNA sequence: TGTGCCAGCAGCTTAGGGGTAGCGGGAGTGGCAGATACGCAGTATTTT.

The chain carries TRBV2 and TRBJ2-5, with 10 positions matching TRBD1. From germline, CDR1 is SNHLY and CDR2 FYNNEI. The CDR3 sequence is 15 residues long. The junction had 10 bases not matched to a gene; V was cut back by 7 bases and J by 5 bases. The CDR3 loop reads CASTAGTGVQETQYF. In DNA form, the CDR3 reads TGTGCCAGCACGGCCGGGACAGGGGTTCAGGAGACCCAGTACTTC.

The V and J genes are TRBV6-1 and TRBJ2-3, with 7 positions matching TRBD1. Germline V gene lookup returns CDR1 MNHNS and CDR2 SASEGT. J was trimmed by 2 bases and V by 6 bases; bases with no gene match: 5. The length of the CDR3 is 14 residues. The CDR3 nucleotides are TGTGCCAGCAGACTGACAGGGTCCACAGATACGCAGTATTTT. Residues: CASRLTGSTDTQYF.

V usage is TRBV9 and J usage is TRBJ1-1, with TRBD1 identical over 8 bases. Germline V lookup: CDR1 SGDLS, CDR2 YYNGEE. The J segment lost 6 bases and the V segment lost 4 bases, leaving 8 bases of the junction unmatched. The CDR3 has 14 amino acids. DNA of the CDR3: TGTGCCAGCAGCTCCGGGACAGGTCGTTCTGAAGCTTTCTTT. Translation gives CASSSGTGRSEAFF.

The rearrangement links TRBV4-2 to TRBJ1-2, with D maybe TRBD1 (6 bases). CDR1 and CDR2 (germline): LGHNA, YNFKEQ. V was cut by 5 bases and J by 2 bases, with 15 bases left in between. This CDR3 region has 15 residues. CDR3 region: CASSSSLTGNYGYTF. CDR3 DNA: TGTGCCAGCAGCTCGTCCCTCACAGGGAACTATGGCTACACCTTC.

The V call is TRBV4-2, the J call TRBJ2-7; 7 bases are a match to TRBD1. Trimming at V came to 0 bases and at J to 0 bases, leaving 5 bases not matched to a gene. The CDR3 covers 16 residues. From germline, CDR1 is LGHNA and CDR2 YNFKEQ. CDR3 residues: CASSQDIGDSSYEQYF. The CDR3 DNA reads TGTGCCAGCAGCCAAGATATCGGGGACAGCTCCTACGAGCAGTACTTC.

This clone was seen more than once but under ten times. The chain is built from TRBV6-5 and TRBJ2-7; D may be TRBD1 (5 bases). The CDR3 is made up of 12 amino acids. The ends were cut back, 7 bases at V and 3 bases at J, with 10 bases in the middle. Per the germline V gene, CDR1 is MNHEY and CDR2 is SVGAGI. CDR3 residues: CASNGQGYEQYF. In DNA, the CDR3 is TGTGCCAGCAATGGGCAGGGCTACGAGCAGTACTTC.

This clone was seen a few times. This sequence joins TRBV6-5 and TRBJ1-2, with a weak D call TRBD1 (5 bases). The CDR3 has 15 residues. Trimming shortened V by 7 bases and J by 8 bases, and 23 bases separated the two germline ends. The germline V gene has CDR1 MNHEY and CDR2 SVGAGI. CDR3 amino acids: CASTKNQGVSEGYTF. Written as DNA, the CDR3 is TGTGCCAGCACAAAGAACCAGGGCGTTTCAGAAGGCTACACCTTC.

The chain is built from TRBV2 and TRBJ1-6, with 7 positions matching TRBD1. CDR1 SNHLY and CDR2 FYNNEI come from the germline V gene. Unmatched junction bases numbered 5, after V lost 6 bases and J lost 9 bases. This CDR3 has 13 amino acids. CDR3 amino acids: CASRRQGTSPLHF. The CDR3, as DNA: TGTGCCAGCAGAAGACAGGGCACTTCACCCCTCCACTTT.

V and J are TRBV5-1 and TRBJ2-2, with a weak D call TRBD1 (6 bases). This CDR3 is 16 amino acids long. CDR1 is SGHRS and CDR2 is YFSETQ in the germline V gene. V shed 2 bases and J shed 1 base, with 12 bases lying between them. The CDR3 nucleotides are TGCGCCAGCAGCTTTTCGGACAGTGTGAACACCGGGGAGCTGTTTTTT. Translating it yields CASSFSDSVNTGELFF.

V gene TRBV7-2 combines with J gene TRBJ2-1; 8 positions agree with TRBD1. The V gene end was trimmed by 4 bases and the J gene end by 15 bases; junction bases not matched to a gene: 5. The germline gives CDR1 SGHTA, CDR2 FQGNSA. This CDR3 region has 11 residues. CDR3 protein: CASSSGTGPFF. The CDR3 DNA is TGTGCCAGCAGCTCCGGGACAGGTCCGTTCTTC. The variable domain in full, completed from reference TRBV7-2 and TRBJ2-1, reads GAGVSQSPSNKVTEKGKDVELRCDPISGHTALYWYRQSLGQGLEFLIYFQGNSAPDKSGLPSDRFSAERTGGSVSTLTIQRTQQEDSAVYLCASSSGTGPFFGPGTRLTVL.

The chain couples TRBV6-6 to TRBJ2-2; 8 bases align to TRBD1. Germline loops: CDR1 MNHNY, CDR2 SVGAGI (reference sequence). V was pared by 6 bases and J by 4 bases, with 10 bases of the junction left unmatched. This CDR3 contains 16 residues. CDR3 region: CASSPNPTGGTGELFF. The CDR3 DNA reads TGTGCCAGCAGCCCGAACCCAACAGGGGGCACCGGGGAGCTGTTTTTT.

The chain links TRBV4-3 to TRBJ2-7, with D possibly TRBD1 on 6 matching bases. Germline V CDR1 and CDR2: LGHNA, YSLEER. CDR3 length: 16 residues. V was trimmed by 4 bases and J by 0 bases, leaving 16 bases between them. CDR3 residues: CASSLYRAPSSYEQYF. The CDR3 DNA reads TGCGCCAGCAGCCTATACAGGGCCCCCTCCTCCTACGAGCAGTACTTC.